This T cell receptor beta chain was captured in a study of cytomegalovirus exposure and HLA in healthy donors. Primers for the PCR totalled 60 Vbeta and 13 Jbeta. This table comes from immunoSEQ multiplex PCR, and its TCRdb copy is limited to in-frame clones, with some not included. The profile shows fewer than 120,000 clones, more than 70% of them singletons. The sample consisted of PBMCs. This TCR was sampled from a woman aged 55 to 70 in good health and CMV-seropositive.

This CDR3 reads CASSFSADSYEQYF. In DNA, the CDR3 is TGTGCCAGCAGCTTCTCCGCAGACTCCTACGAGCAGTACTTC. The chain employs TRBV7-9 and TRBJ2-7; D not certain. The CDR3 spans 14 residues. V dropped 3 bases and J dropped 0 bases, with 9 bases sitting between them. The germline gives CDR1 SEHNR, CDR2 FQNEAQ (reference sequence).